This T cell receptor beta chain was captured by sequencing in a study of blood T cell repertoires in COVID-19. Whole-study context: Whether acute or convalescent, the COVID-19 samples came from the United States, Italy and Spain. PBMCs, B-cell-depleted T cells, or T cells were the source of the cDNA or gDNA that made up the material.

Source study methods: Amplification of reference gene primers provided the estimated nucleated cell counts. Sequencing used immunoSEQ multiplex PCR; TCRdb keeps in-frame clones, though not all of them. V and J calls and clone size are as listed in that table; D and trimming were resolved from the DNA. The sample has roughly 180,000 clones; 86% are singletons. The V and J ends lost 3 bases and 4 bases respectively, with 11 bases between them. The germline CDR1 and CDR2 sequences are MDHEN and SYDVKM. The CDR3 covers 14 residues. Sequencing input: peripheral blood. This receptor was obtained from a man between 65 and 80 years old with active or convalescent COVID-19. This rearrangement joins TRBV28 to TRBJ2-3, with a weak D call TRBD2 (5 bases). The CDR3 nucleotides are TGTGCCAGCAGTTTTCGGGGATCCGCAGATACGCAGTATTTT. It is translated as CASSFRGSADTQYF.